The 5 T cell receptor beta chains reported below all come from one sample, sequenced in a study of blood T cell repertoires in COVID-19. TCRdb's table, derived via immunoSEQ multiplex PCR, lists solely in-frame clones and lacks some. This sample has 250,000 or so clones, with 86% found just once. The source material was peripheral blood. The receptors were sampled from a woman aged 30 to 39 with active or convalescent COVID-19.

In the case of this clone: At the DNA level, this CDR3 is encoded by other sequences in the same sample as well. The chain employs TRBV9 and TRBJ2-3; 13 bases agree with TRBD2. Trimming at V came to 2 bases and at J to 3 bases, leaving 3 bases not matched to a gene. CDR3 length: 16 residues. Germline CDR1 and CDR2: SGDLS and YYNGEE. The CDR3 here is CASSVGLAGATDTQYF. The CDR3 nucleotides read TGTGCCAGCAGCGTCGGACTAGCGGGGGCAACAGATACGCAGTATTTT. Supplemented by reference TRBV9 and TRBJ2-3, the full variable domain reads DSGVTQTPKHLITATGQRVTLRCSPRSGDLSVYWYQQSLDQGLQFLIQYYNGEERAKGNILERFSAQQFPDLHSELNLSSLELGDSALYFCASSVGLAGATDTQYFGPGTRLTVL.

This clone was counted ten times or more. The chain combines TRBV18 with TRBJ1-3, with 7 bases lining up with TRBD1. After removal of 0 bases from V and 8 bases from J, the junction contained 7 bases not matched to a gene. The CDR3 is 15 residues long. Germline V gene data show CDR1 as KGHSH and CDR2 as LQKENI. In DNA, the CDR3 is TGTGCCAGCTCACCACCCAGACAGGGTCGAGACACCATATATTTT. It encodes CASSPPRQGRDTIYF. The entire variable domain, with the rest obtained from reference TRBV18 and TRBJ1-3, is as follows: NAGVMQNPRHLVRRRGQEARLRCSPMKGHSHVYWYRQLPEEGLKFMVYLQKENIIDESGMPKERFSAEFPKEGPSILRIQQVVRGDSAAYFCASSPPRQGRDTIYFGEGSWLTVV.

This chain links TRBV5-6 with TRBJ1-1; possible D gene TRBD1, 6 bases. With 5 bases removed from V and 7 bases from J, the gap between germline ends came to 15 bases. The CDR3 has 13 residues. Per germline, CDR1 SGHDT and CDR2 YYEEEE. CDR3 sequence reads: CASRLRGGIEAFF. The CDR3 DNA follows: TGTGCCAGCAGGCTGCGGGGGGGCATTGAAGCTTTCTTT.

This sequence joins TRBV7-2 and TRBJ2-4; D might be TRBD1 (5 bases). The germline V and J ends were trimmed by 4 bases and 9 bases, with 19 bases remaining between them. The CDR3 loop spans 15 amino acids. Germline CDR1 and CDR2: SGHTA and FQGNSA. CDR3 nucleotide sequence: TGTGCCAGCAGCTCTCCCCTGCAGGGTATAGTCATTCAGTACTTC. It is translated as CASSSPLQGIVIQYF.

CDR3 in amino acids: CAISKGQFSNQPQHF. CDR3 bases: TGTGCCATCAGCAAGGGACAGTTTAGCAATCAGCCCCAGCATTTT. The rearrangement uses TRBV10-3 and TRBJ1-5; TRBD1 matches at 7 bases. Per germline, CDR1 ENHRY and CDR2 SYGVKD. Trimming removed 6 bases from V and 0 bases from J; junction bases left unmatched: 5. The CDR3 totals 15 residues.